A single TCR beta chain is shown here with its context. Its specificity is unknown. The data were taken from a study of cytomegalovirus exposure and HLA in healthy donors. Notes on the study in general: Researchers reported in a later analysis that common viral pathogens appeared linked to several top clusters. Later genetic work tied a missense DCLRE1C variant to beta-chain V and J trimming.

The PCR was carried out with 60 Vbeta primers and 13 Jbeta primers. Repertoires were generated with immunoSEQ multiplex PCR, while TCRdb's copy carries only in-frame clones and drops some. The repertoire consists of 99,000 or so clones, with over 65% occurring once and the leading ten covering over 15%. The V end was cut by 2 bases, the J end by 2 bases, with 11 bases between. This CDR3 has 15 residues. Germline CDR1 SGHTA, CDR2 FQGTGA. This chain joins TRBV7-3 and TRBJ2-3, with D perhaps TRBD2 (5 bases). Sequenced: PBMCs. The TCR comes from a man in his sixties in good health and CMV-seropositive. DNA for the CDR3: TGTGCCAGCAGCTTAGGGGAGACCTTCACAGATACGCAGTATTTT. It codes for CASSLGETFTDTQYF.